One and the same sample provided the 3 T cell receptor beta chains below, sequenced in a study of blood T cell repertoires in COVID-19. Produced via immunoSEQ multiplex PCR; TCRdb's table is partial and in-frame only. Here the sample spans roughly 180,000 clones, roughly nine tenths being singletons. The sample taken for sequencing was peripheral blood. The receptors originated from an older man with active or convalescent COVID-19.

This rearrangement joins TRBV18 to TRBJ2-7; D unresolved. The V end was cut by 3 bases, the J end by 0 bases, with 9 bases between. Germline loops: CDR1 KGHSH, CDR2 LQKENI. This CDR3 is 14 amino acids long. CDR3 in DNA: TGTGCCAGCTCACCGGGCCAAAGCTCCTACGAGCAGTACTTC. Amino acid sequence: CASSPGQSSYEQYF.

The chain recombines TRBV29-1 with TRBJ1-2, with 9 bases identical to TRBD1. The V and J ends lost 4 bases and 7 bases, in that order; junction bases with no gene match: 7. The germline V gene encodes CDR1 SQVTM and CDR2 ANQGSEA. This CDR3 spans 13 amino acids. Here the CDR3 reads CSVAMGQGSGYTF. CDR3 DNA sequence: TGCAGCGTTGCCATGGGACAGGGTTCTGGCTACACCTTC.

The CDR3, as DNA: TGTGCCAGCAGCCAACAAGGCAGGGGGGATGAGCAGTTCTTC. Translation gives CASSQQGRGDEQFF. The rearrangement uses TRBV14 and TRBJ2-1; D may be TRBD1 (7 bases). This CDR3 has 14 residues. V was cut by 2 bases and J by 8 bases, with 13 bases left in between. In germline, CDR1 is SGHDN, CDR2 FVKESK.